The TCR beta chain described here comes from a study of monozygotic twins with inflammatory bowel disease. With respect to this clonotype: Its antigen is currently unknown.

Every TCR library drew on around 3.5 ug of total RNA. TCRdb re-called the 5' RACE reads; every CDR3 protein appears as one record, without DNA. The sample includes about 380,000 distinct CDR3 sequences. This CDR3 contains 15 residues. Germline V gene lookup returns CDR1 MNHEY and CDR2 SVGEGT. Broader study findings: Support was lacking for any single strong IBD-associated signal or clonotype. Twin pairs that were concordant did not differ from discordant pairs in repertoire similarity, possibly from limited power.

The sequenced sample consisted of blood. The origin of this receptor is a human donor with ulcerative colitis or Crohn's disease, or a healthy co-twin of an affected twin (not recorded which). The chain combines TRBV6-2 or TRBV6-3 with TRBJ2-4; TCRdb lists TRBD1, though no DNA is available to test this call. CDR3 sequence reads: CASRPSTGGKNIQYF.